These T cell receptor beta chains were read from a single sample in a study of early T cells in non-severe SARS-CoV-2 infection. TCRdb called the 5' RACE reads again in MiXCR, with one record for every CDR3 protein. The profile covers about 28,000 distinct CDR3 sequences, with around 5% appearing a single time and 0.92% taken by the ten largest. Sample: whole blood. These receptors were obtained from an adult who was a healthcare worker with PCR-confirmed SARS-CoV-2 infection or an uninfected control (not recorded which). Each CDR3 is given with its conserved first and last residue. Each record gives: D gene, V gene, J gene, clone size, CDR3 length, CDR3 protein, CDR3 DNA. D genes are given only for firm matches. The size of a clone is reported for some rows only, either as once, few or many, or as a class for expanded clones.

>-|TRBV12-3/TRBV12-4|TRBJ1-2|-|13
CASSFGTFGGYTF
TGTGCCAGCAGTTTTGGGACCTTCGGGGGCTACACCTTC
>TRBD2|TRBV7-2|TRBJ2-1|-|15
CASSPSGRPPNEQFF
TGTGCCAGCAGTCCTAGCGGGAGGCCCCCGAATGAGCAGTTCTTC
>TRBD1|TRBV4-3|TRBJ2-7|many|14
CASSQAGTGTEQYF
TGCGCCAGCAGCCAGGCCGGGACAGGGACCGAGCAGTACTTC
>-|TRBV11-2|TRBJ1-1|many|13
CASRNRDNYEAFF
TGTGCCAGCAGGAACCGGGACAATTATGAAGCTTTCTTT
>-|TRBV25-1|TRBJ2-7|few|12
CASSEYGNEQYF
TGTGCCAGCAGTGAATACGGGAATGAGCAGTACTTC
>-|TRBV4-1|TRBJ1-2|many|16
CASSQGKTRSFYGYTF
TGCGCCAGCAGCCAAGGAAAAACCCGATCGTTCTATGGCTACACCTTC
>-|TRBV6-5|TRBJ2-1|many|13
CASSYRGFDEQFF
TGTGCCAGCAGTTACAGGGGCTTCGATGAGCAGTTCTTC
>-|TRBV6-2/TRBV6-3|TRBJ2-5|few|12
CASSYSGETQYF
TGTGCCAGCAGTTACTCGGGGGAGACCCAGTACTTC
>-|TRBV7-2|TRBJ2-3|many|13
CASSSPSTDTQYF
TGTGCCAGCAGCTCACCTAGCACAGATACGCAGTATTTT
>TRBD1|TRBV6-1|TRBJ2-5|many|16
CASGGHGTGLQETQYF
TGTGCCAGCGGGGGGCACGGGACAGGACTCCAAGAGACCCAGTACTTC
>TRBD1|TRBV12-3/TRBV12-4|TRBJ1-6|many|15
CASSLETGGRSPLHF
TGTGCCAGCAGTTTAGAGACAGGGGGTCGTTCACCCCTCCACTTT
>-|TRBV27|TRBJ1-5|medium-sized|12
CASSRGDQPQHF
TGTGCCAGCAGTCGGGGGGATCAGCCCCAGCATTTT
>-|TRBV20-1|TRBJ2-2|few|14
CSATGTSNTGELFF
TGCAGTGCTACCGGGACTTCGAACACCGGGGAGCTGTTTTTT
>-|TRBV19|TRBJ2-7|many|15
CASRPRTANAYEQYF
TGTGCCAGTCGACCCCGGACAGCTAACGCCTACGAGCAGTACTTC
>-|TRBV28|TRBJ2-1|many|15
CASSLWTSSYNEQFF
TGTGCCAGCAGTTTATGGACTAGCTCCTACAATGAGCAGTTCTTC
>TRBD1|TRBV20-1|TRBJ1-2|many|15
CSARDSRGLNYGYTF
TGCAGTGCTAGGGATTCCAGGGGGCTTAACTATGGCTACACCTTC
>-|TRBV12-3/TRBV12-4|TRBJ2-5|many|15
CASSFSGQPMETQYF
TGTGCCAGCAGTTTCTCCGGACAGCCTATGGAGACCCAGTACTTC
>-|TRBV7-9|TRBJ1-3|-|13
CASTHLSGNTIYF
TGTGCCAGCACCCACCTCTCTGGAAACACCATATATTTT
>-|TRBV10-3|TRBJ2-2|many|18
CAISESGWVGPRTGELFF
TGTGCCATCAGTGAGTCGGGCTGGGTAGGACCGAGGACCGGGGAGCTGTTTTTT
>-|TRBV27|TRBJ2-7|few|14
CASSWAGALYEQYF
TGTGCCAGCAGTTGGGCGGGGGCCTTGTACGAGCAGTACTTC
>TRBD2|TRBV4-3|TRBJ2-7|few|15
CASSQDDLAGSEQYF
TGCGCCAGCAGCCAAGATGACCTAGCGGGATCCGAGCAGTACTTC
>TRBD1|TRBV5-6|TRBJ2-7|few|14
CASSRGQGAYEQYF
TGTGCCAGCAGCCGGGGACAGGGGGCCTACGAGCAGTACTTC
>-|TRBV7-6|TRBJ2-2|few|14
CASSPSGNTGELFF
TGTGCCAGCAGCCCGTCCGGGAACACCGGGGAGCTGTTTTTT
>-|TRBV20-1|TRBJ1-2|many|12
CSADNPRGGYTF
TGCAGTGCTGACAACCCGAGAGGGGGCTACACCTTC
>-|TRBV10-3|TRBJ2-3|-|15
CAIGRPGLGTDTQYF
TGTGCCATCGGACGACCGGGTCTAGGCACAGATACGCAGTATTTT